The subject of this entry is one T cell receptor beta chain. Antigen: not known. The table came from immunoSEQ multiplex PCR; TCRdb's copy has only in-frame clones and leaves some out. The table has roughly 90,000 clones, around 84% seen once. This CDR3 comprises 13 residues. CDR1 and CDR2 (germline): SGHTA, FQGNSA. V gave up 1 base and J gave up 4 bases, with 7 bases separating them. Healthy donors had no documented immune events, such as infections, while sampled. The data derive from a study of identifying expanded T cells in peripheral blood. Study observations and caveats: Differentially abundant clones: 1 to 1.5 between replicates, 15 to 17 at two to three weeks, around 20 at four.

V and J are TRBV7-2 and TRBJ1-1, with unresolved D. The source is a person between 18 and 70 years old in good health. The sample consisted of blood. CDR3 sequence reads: CASSLDLGTEAFF. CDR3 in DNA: TGTGCCAGCAGCTTAGACCTGGGCACTGAAGCTTTCTTT.